Each of the 3 T cell receptor beta chains below was sequenced from the same sample in a study of T cell clonality in common variable immunodeficiency. TCRdb's table, derived via immunoSEQ multiplex PCR, lists solely in-frame clones and lacks some. This sample shows about 28,000 clones and no singletons; 10% to 15% rests with the ten largest. Source material: peripheral blood mononuclear cells. Receptor source: a person aged 18 to 75 in good health.

Ten or more counts support this clone. The chain's CDR3 is CASSDTGSGANVLTF. The sequenced CDR3 bases are TGTGCCAGCAGCGACACAGGCTCTGGGGCCAACGTC. This chain links TRBV5-6 with TRBJ2-6, with D possibly TRBD1 on 5 matching bases. The read ends 3 residues early relative to the CDR3; the germline J gene fills the gap. Trimming took off 4 bases at V and 0 bases at J, with 8 bases between the two ends. The CDR3 length is 15 residues. In germline, CDR1 is SGHDT, CDR2 YYEEEE. Drawing the rest from reference TRBV5-6 and TRBJ2-6, the complete variable domain is DAGVTQSPTHLIKTRGQQVTLRCSPKSGHDTVSWYQQALGQGPQFIFQYYEEEERQRGNFPDRFSGHQFPNYSSELNVNALLLGDSALYLCASSDTGSGANVLTFGAGSRLTVL.

On this clone: The CDR3 end falls 3 residues outside the read, so it is completed with the germline J gene. V usage is TRBV19 and J usage is TRBJ1-2, with TRBD1 matching over 9 bases. This CDR3 region has 15 residues. The germline CDR1 and CDR2 sequences are LNHDA and SQIVND (reference sequence). The covered CDR3 bases are TGTGCCAGACCGGGACAGGGCGCTTCGAAGAGCGAC. This gives the protein CARPGQGASKSD. The complete CDR3 protein is CARPGQGASKSDYTF.

Turning to this clone: The read comes to an end 3 residues before the CDR3 does, leaving the germline J gene to fill in the end. The chain uses TRBV20-1 and TRBJ2-5, with 7 nucleotides matching TRBD2. CDR1 is DFQATT, CDR2 SNEGSKA, per germline (reference sequence). The CDR3 covers 13 residues. Germline trimming cut 4 bases from V and 5 bases from J; bases unmatched to any gene: 7. The DNA read from the CDR3 is TGCAGTGCTACCCGCACCGGGGGGGAGACC. It codes for CSATRTGGET. The full CDR3 is CSATRTGGETQYF.